The 10 T cell receptor beta chains presented below share a single source sample, sequenced in a study of cytomegalovirus exposure and HLA in healthy donors. It was with 60 Vbeta and 13 Jbeta primers that the PCR ran. The repertoire was sequenced with immunoSEQ multiplex PCR; TCRdb's copy has only in-frame clones and lacks some. Among some 140,000 clones listed, around 77% were seen once. The specimen sequenced was PBMCs. The receptor set was obtained from a man younger than 40 in good health and CMV-seronegative.

This chain links TRBV6-5 with TRBJ1-1; TRBD1 is a possible D gene (6 bases). The ends were cut back, 6 bases at V and 5 bases at J, with 13 bases in the middle. Germline values: CDR1 MNHEY, CDR2 SVGAGI. The CDR3 spans 13 residues. The CDR3 coding sequence is TGTGCCAGCAGATCCGGCCAGGGGACTGAAGCTTTCTTT. It is translated as CASRSGQGTEAFF.

This CDR3 is CASRTGVRANVLTF. The CDR3 nucleotides are TGTGCCAGCAGGACAGGGGTCAGGGCCAACGTCCTGACTTTC. The chain joins TRBV27 to TRBJ2-6; 8 bases are shared with TRBD1. The CDR3 spans 14 residues. CDR1 is MNHEY and CDR2 is SMNVEV in the germline V gene (reference sequence). Germline trimming cut 6 bases from V and 5 bases from J; bases unmatched to any gene: 3. Filled out from reference TRBV27 and TRBJ2-6, the complete variable domain reads EAQVTQNPRYLITVTGKKLTVTCSQNMNHEYMSWYRQDPGLGLRQIYYSMNVEVTDKGDVPEGYKVSRKEKRNFPLILESPSPNQTSLYFCASRTGVRANVLTFGAGSRLTVL.

J is TRBJ2-7 and V is TRBV5-1; 12 nucleotides agree with TRBD2. There are 16 residues in the CDR3. The J segment lost 3 bases and the V segment lost 3 bases, leaving 7 bases of the junction unmatched. Germline V gene data show CDR1 as SGHRS and CDR2 as YFSETQ. Here the CDR3 reads CASSWKTSGSLYEQYF. The DNA for the CDR3 is TGCGCCAGCAGCTGGAAGACTAGCGGGAGTCTCTACGAGCAGTACTTC. The entire variable domain, with the rest obtained from reference TRBV5-1 and TRBJ2-7, is as follows: KAGVTQTPRYLIKTRGQQVTLSCSPISGHRSVSWYQQTPGQGLQFLFEYFSETQRNKGNFPGRFSGRQFSNSRSEMNVSTLELGDSALYLCASSWKTSGSLYEQYFGPGTRLTVT.

The V call is TRBV14, the J call TRBJ2-7; 12 bases map to TRBD1. The CDR3 runs to 13 residues. The ends lost 11 bases at V and 3 bases at J; junction bases unmatched: 5. Germline V CDR1 and CDR2: SGHDN, FVKESK. The CDR3 loop is CAVRDRGHYEQYF. CDR3 sequence (DNA): TGTGCCGTCCGGGACAGGGGGCACTACGAGCAGTACTTC.

This clone was found a few times. The rearrangement links TRBV29-1 to TRBJ1-5; 7 positions agree with TRBD1. With 5 bases clipped from V and 3 bases from J, the junction kept 10 bases outside the gene matches. This CDR3 contains 15 residues. Germline V gene data show CDR1 as SQVTM and CDR2 as ANQGSEA. The CDR3 reads CSVSLTGNANQPQHF. CDR3 nucleotide sequence: TGCAGCGTTTCCTTGACAGGGAATGCCAATCAGCCCCAGCATTTT.

This sequence joins TRBV30 and TRBJ2-1; 8 positions agree with TRBD2. There are 14 residues in the CDR3. The trim removed 3 bases at V and 7 bases at J, leaving 8 bases unmatched. Germline loops: CDR1 GTSNPN, CDR2 SVGIG (reference sequence). The CDR3 reads CAWRSTGGVNEQFF. CDR3 coding DNA: TGTGCCTGGAGATCAACGGGAGGGGTAAATGAGCAGTTCTTC.

The chain employs TRBV7-8 and TRBJ1-1; 9 bases agree with TRBD1. V trimming: 0 bases; J trimming: 11 bases; junction bases outside the gene matches: 7. From germline, CDR1 is SGHVS and CDR2 FQNEAQ. The CDR3 runs 14 residues. CDR3 loop: CASSLAWTGASAFF. CDR3 nucleotide sequence: TGTGCCAGCAGCTTAGCGTGGACAGGGGCTTCTGCTTTCTTT.

The rearrangement links TRBV28 to TRBJ2-7; D is possibly TRBD1 (5 bases). V was pared by 2 bases and J by 3 bases, with 17 bases between. The germline CDR1 and CDR2 sequences are MDHEN and SYDVKM. The CDR3 runs to 16 residues. For the CDR3, the DNA is TGTGCCAGCAGTTTACCCCCGTGGCAACAGGACTACGAGCAGTACTTC. Encoded protein: CASSLPPWQQDYEQYF.

This clone was seen just once. This sequence joins TRBV9 and TRBJ2-7; D not certain. Trimming removed 3 bases at V and 6 bases at J, with 13 bases between. This CDR3 has 13 residues. The germline gives CDR1 SGDLS, CDR2 YYNGEE. CDR3 sequence reads: CASSDADFREQYF. CDR3 DNA: TGTGCCAGCAGCGATGCAGACTTTCGCGAGCAGTACTTC.

This clone has just one count. The chain employs TRBV10-3 and TRBJ2-7, with 11 bases aligning to TRBD2. In germline, CDR1 is ENHRY, CDR2 SYGVKD. The CDR3 length is 16 residues. Trimming took 1 base from V and 0 from J; bases not matched to a gene: 2. CDR3 residues: CAISELLAGVSYEQYF. The CDR3 DNA reads as TGTGCCATCAGTGAGTTACTAGCGGGAGTCTCCTACGAGCAGTACTTC.